The 27 T cell receptor beta chains below were found in one sample sequenced in a study of blood T cell repertoires in COVID-19. Profiling relied on immunoSEQ multiplex PCR, and the TCRdb table lists in-frame clones only, not all of them. The data contain over 300,000 clones, over 75% of them singletons. The source material was PBMCs or T cells enriched from blood (not recorded which). These TCRs come from a man aged 30 to 39 who had recovered from COVID-19.

The chain combines TRBV5-6 with TRBJ1-5; D may be TRBD1 (6 bases). CDR1 SGHDT and CDR2 YYEEEE come from the germline V gene. The CDR3 extends over 15 amino acids. Trimming removed 4 bases from V and 4 bases from J, with 15 bases in between. The CDR3 DNA reads TGTGCCAGCAGCCGAGGAACACAGGGTAATCAGCCCCAGCATTTT. Amino acids: CASSRGTQGNQPQHF.

The chain couples TRBV2 to TRBJ1-6, with D perhaps TRBD1 (5 bases). The germline V gene encodes CDR1 SNHLY and CDR2 FYNNEI. The CDR3 sequence is 16 residues long. V shed 4 bases and J shed 5 bases, with 15 bases lying between them. This chain's CDR3 is CASSVQGGTNNSPLHF. CDR3 nucleotide sequence: TGTGCCAGCAGTGTTCAGGGCGGGACCAATAATTCACCCCTCCACTTT.

The chain couples TRBV6-1 to TRBJ2-7, with TRBD1 as a possible D gene (6 bases). V lost 5 bases and J 2 bases, leaving 13 bases between the germline ends. This CDR3 contains 14 residues. Germline V gene data show CDR1 as MNHNS and CDR2 as SASEGT. CDR3 coding DNA: TGTGCCAGCAGTTGGGGACAACGGACCTACGAGCAGTACTTC. Encoded protein: CASSWGQRTYEQYF.

The chain joins TRBV5-1 to TRBJ2-7, with 8 bases lining up with TRBD1. This CDR3 has 14 residues. Germline lookup yields CDR1 SGHRS and CDR2 YFSETQ. Unmatched junction bases numbered 12, after V lost 6 bases and J lost 7 bases. The chain's CDR3 is CASTDRGERREQYF. Written as DNA, the CDR3 is TGCGCCAGCACTGACAGGGGAGAGAGGCGAGAGCAGTACTTC.

This clone has only one observation. The CDR3 spells CASSNFGTDEQFF. The CDR3 DNA reads TGTGCCAGCAGTAACTTCGGGACAGATGAGCAGTTCTTC. This chain links TRBV27 with TRBJ2-1; 7 bases agree with TRBD1. V was pared by 5 bases and J by 8 bases, with 6 bases of the junction left unmatched. This CDR3 is 13 amino acids long. The germline V gene has CDR1 MNHEY and CDR2 SMNVEV (reference sequence).

The chain couples TRBV3-1 (or the pseudogene TRBV3-2) to TRBJ1-1; D is undetermined. In germline, CDR1 is LGHDT, CDR2 YNNKEL (reference sequence). V lost 1 base and J lost 6, with 12 bases in between. The CDR3 runs to 14 residues. The CDR3 sequence: CASSQVALRSEAFF. The CDR3 region has the DNA TGTGCCAGCAGCCAAGTGGCCCTGAGGTCTGAAGCTTTCTTT.

The rearrangement joins TRBV3-1 (or the pseudogene TRBV3-2) to TRBJ1-2; 7 bases match TRBD1. Germline CDR1 and CDR2: LGHDT and YNNKEL (reference sequence). The length of the CDR3 is 15 residues. The trim removed 4 bases at V and 5 bases at J, leaving 10 bases unmatched. CDR3 loop: CASSPYQGQSYGYTF. The CDR3 region has the DNA TGTGCCAGCAGCCCCTATCAGGGACAGTCATATGGCTACACCTTC.

The rearrangement uses TRBV6-2 or TRBV6-3 and TRBJ1-5; weak D call: TRBD1 (5 bases). The CDR3 has 15 residues. Looked up from germline, CDR1 is MNHEY and CDR2 is SVGEGT. Trimming removed 2 bases from V and 5 bases from J, with 13 bases in between. As DNA, the CDR3 is TGTGCCAGCAGTTACAAGGGGAGGTCGGATCAGCCCCAGCATTTT. The encoded protein is CASSYKGRSDQPQHF.

This CDR3 is CAWSPTGVVGELFF. CDR3 nucleotide sequence: TGTGCCTGGAGTCCGACAGGGGTGGTCGGGGAGCTGTTTTTT. V and J are TRBV30 and TRBJ2-2; 8 nucleotides line up with TRBD1. Looked up from germline, CDR1 is GTSNPN and CDR2 is SVGIG (reference sequence). The ends lost 2 bases at V and 7 bases at J; junction bases unmatched: 6. The CDR3 is 14 residues long.

J is TRBJ1-1 and V is TRBV2, with D unresolved. From germline, CDR1 is SNHLY and CDR2 FYNNEI. V lost 3 bases to trimming and J lost 0 bases, with 11 bases between them. The CDR3 contains 15 residues. As DNA, the CDR3 is TGTGCCAGCAGTGAGTTGCGGCAAATGAACACTGAAGCTTTCTTT. Translation: CASSELRQMNTEAFF.

This chain uses TRBV10-3 with TRBJ1-2; D ambiguous. V lost 4 bases to trimming and J lost 6 bases, with 15 bases between them. The CDR3 length is 14 residues. CDR1 and CDR2 from the germline V gene are ENHRY and SYGVKD. CDR3 coding DNA: TGTGCCATCAGTGGCAGTGGAGGGTTCGATGGCTACACCTTC. Protein product: CAISGSGGFDGYTF.

The V and J genes are TRBV9 and TRBJ2-7, with D possibly matching TRBD1 (5 bases). Deletions cut 3 bases from V and 6 bases from J, with 13 bases between. CDR1 is SGDLS, CDR2 YYNGEE, per germline. This CDR3 spans 13 amino acids. The CDR3 loop is CASSGQGKGEQYF. CDR3 bases: TGTGCCAGCAGCGGGCAGGGAAAAGGCGAGCAGTACTTC.

V is TRBV5-1 and J is TRBJ1-2, with 8 positions matching TRBD1. Germline V gene data show CDR1 as SGHRS and CDR2 as YFSETQ. The CDR3 is made up of 14 amino acids. V shed 0 bases, J shed 3 bases, and the junction held 1 base outside the gene matches. CDR3 sequence: CASSLGTGYYGYTF. DNA of the CDR3: TGCGCCAGCAGCTTGGGGACAGGGTACTATGGCTACACCTTC.

The chain combines TRBV9 with TRBJ2-5, with D unclear. The CDR3 extends over 13 amino acids. The germline V gene encodes CDR1 SGDLS and CDR2 YYNGEE. The germline V and J ends were trimmed by 4 bases and 2 bases, with 9 bases remaining between them. Here the CDR3 DNA reads TGTGCCAGCAGCACCCAGGTGCAAGAGACCCAGTACTTC. Amino acid sequence: CASSTQVQETQYF. The full variable domain, its missing parts supplied by reference TRBV9 and TRBJ2-5, is DSGVTQTPKHLITATGQRVTLRCSPRSGDLSVYWYQQSLDQGLQFLIQYYNGEERAKGNILERFSAQQFPDLHSELNLSSLELGDSALYFCASSTQVQETQYFGPGTRLLVL.

Note on this clone: Other DNA sequences in this specimen translate into the identical CDR3. The chain uses TRBV19 and TRBJ1-2; D unresolved. This CDR3 spans 12 amino acids. Germline-derived CDR1 and CDR2 are LNHDA and SQIVND (reference sequence). Trimming removed 7 bases at V and 4 bases at J, with 10 bases between. The CDR3 DNA reads as TGTGCCAGTACCCAACGGGGCTATGGCTACACCTTC. It is translated as CASTQRGYGYTF. Together with reference TRBV19 and TRBJ1-2, the CDR3 gives the full variable domain: DGGITQSPKYLFRKEGQNVTLSCEQNLNHDAMYWYRQDPGQGLRLIYYSQIVNDFQKGDIAEGYSVSREKKESFPLTVTSAQKNPTAFYLCASTQRGYGYTFGSGTRLTVV.

The V gene is TRBV7-9, the J gene TRBJ2-1; TRBD1 agrees at 7 bases. CDR3 length equals 17 residues. The junction had 10 bases not matched to a gene; V was cut back by 5 bases and J by 0 bases. From germline, CDR1 is SEHNR and CDR2 FQNEAQ (reference sequence). This CDR3 is CASSTPTGRSSYNEQFF. CDR3 DNA: TGTGCCAGCAGCACGCCGACAGGGAGAAGCTCCTACAATGAGCAGTTCTTC.

This chain links TRBV11-2 with TRBJ2-1, with TRBD2 matching 7 bases. The junction had 3 bases not matched to a gene; V was cut back by 1 base and J by 6 bases. CDR3 length: 14 amino acids. Germline loops: CDR1 SGHAT, CDR2 FQNNGV. CDR3: CASSLATGGNEQFF. In nucleotides, the CDR3 is TGTGCCAGCAGCTTAGCTACGGGGGGCAATGAGCAGTTCTTC.

The genes are TRBV12-3 or TRBV12-4 and TRBJ2-5; the D gene is possibly TRBD2 (5 bases). The CDR3 extends over 13 amino acids. Trimming removed 3 bases at V and 5 bases at J, with 10 bases between. The CDR3 bases are TGTGCCAGCAGTTTGCTCGCGGGTGAGACCCAGTACTTC. Its protein product is CASSLLAGETQYF.

This clone was detected a few times. V is TRBV18 and J is TRBJ1-1; D call uncertain. Germline CDR1 KGHSH, CDR2 LQKENI. V was pared by 3 bases and J by 2 bases, with 7 bases between. The CDR3 has 13 residues. CDR3 protein: CASSPGRNTEAFF. In DNA, the CDR3 is TGTGCCAGCTCACCGGGCAGAAACACTGAAGCTTTCTTT.

The chain employs TRBV9 and TRBJ1-1; weak D call: TRBD1 (5 bases). The CDR3 spans 14 residues. V gave up 0 bases and J gave up 1 base, with 7 bases separating them. CDR1 is SGDLS, CDR2 YYNGEE, per germline. The CDR3 sequence is CASSVDGGNTEAFF. The CDR3, as DNA: TGTGCCAGCAGCGTAGACGGGGGGAACACTGAAGCTTTCTTT.

The rearrangement joins TRBV7-9 to TRBJ1-1, with D uncertain. In germline, CDR1 is SEHNR, CDR2 FQNEAQ (reference sequence). The V gene lost 5 bases and the J gene lost 5 bases, with 6 bases spanning the gap. The CDR3 runs 11 residues. DNA for the CDR3: TGTGCCAGCAGCCCGGGGACTGAAGCTTTCTTT. Translated: CASSPGTEAFF. The variable domain in full, with the rest retrieved from reference TRBV7-9 and TRBJ1-1, is DTGVSQNPRHKITKRGQNVTFRCDPISEHNRLYWYRQTLGQGPEFLTYFQNEAQLEKSRLLSDRFSAERPKGSFSTLEIQRTEQGDSAMYLCASSPGTEAFFGQGTRLTVV.

The genes are TRBV7-2 and TRBJ2-5, with 10 bases identical to TRBD2. The CDR3 loop spans 13 amino acids. The germline V gene has CDR1 SGHTA and CDR2 FQGNSA. The V segment lost 8 bases and the J segment 5 bases; nucleotides outside the gene matches: 5. The CDR3 is CASGILAGETQYF. In DNA, the CDR3 is TGTGCCAGCGGGATACTAGCGGGGGAGACCCAGTACTTC. The entire variable domain, with the rest obtained from reference TRBV7-2 and TRBJ2-5, is as follows: GAGVSQSPSNKVTEKGKDVELRCDPISGHTALYWYRQSLGQGLEFLIYFQGNSAPDKSGLPSDRFSAERTGGSVSTLTIQRTQQEDSAVYLCASGILAGETQYFGPGTRLLVL.

The chain joins TRBV7-2 to TRBJ1-2; 8 nucleotides align to TRBD1. V was pared by 4 bases and J by 6 bases, with 4 bases of the junction left unmatched. The CDR3 spans 13 residues. The germline V gene has CDR1 SGHTA and CDR2 FQGNSA. The CDR3 protein is CASSSRTGNGYTF. CDR3 in DNA: TGTGCCAGCAGCTCCCGGACAGGGAATGGCTACACCTTC.

This clone was seen only a few times. The chain joins TRBV11-2 to TRBJ1-5; D possibly corresponds to TRBD1 (5 bases). CDR3 length: 15 amino acids. The V end lost 0 bases, the J end lost 6 bases, and 12 bases lay between the germline ends. Germline loops: CDR1 SGHAT, CDR2 FQNNGV. Here the CDR3 reads CASSLDRQGGQPQHF. CDR3 nucleotides: TGTGCCAGCAGCTTAGATAGGCAGGGCGGTCAGCCCCAGCATTTT.

This chain connects TRBV5-1 to TRBJ1-1, with D perhaps matching TRBD1 (5 bases). The CDR3 contains 15 residues. The V and J ends lost 4 bases and 0 bases respectively, with 13 bases between them. From germline, CDR1 is SGHRS and CDR2 YFSETQ. CDR3 region: CASSITGLLNTEAFF. The CDR3 DNA reads as TGCGCCAGCAGCATTACGGGACTGCTGAACACTGAAGCTTTCTTT.

This clone is a singleton in its sample. CDR3 sequence (DNA): TGTGCCAGTAGTATAGTGGTTGGCCAAACGCCCCTCCACTTT. It translates to CASSIVVGQTPLHF. The chain is built from TRBV19 and TRBJ1-6; unclear D gene. From germline, CDR1 is LNHDA and CDR2 SQIVND (reference sequence). The CDR3 covers 14 residues. Between the trimmed V and J ends, which lost 1 base and 13 bases, there was a span of 14 bases.

This clone has a count of ten or more. The rearrangement joins TRBV9 to TRBJ2-7; the D gene is possibly TRBD1 (6 bases). Per germline, CDR1 SGDLS and CDR2 YYNGEE. This CDR3 spans 14 amino acids. The V gene lost 3 bases and the J gene lost 0 bases, with 10 bases spanning the gap. CDR3 coding DNA: TGTGCCAGCAGCGGACAGGACAACTCCTACGAGCAGTACTTC. The encoded protein is CASSGQDNSYEQYF.